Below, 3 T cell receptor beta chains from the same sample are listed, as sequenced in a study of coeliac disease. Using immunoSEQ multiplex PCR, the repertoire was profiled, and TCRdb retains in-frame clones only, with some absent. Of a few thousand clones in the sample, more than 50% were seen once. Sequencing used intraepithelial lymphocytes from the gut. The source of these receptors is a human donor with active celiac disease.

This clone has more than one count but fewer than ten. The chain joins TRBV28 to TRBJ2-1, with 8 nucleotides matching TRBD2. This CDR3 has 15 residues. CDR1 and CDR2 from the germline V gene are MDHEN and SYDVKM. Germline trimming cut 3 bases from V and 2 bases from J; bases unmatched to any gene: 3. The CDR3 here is CASSLGTRPYNEQFF. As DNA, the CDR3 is TGTGCCAGCAGTTTGGGGACTAGGCCCTACAATGAGCAGTTCTTC.

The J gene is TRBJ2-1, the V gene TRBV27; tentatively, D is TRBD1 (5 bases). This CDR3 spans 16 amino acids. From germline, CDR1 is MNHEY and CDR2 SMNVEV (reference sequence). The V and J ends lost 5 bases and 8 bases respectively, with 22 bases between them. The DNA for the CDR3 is TGTGCCAGCAGTCACAGACAGTTCCCTACGGGCGATGAGCAGTTCTTC. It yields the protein CASSHRQFPTGDEQFF.

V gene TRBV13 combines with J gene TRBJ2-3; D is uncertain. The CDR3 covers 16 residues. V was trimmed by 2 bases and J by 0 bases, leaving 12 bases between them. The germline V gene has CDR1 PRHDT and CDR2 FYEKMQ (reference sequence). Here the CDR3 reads CASSLPTGTSTDTQYF. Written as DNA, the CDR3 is TGTGCCAGCAGCTTACCAACTGGTACTAGCACAGATACGCAGTATTTT.